This record covers a single T cell receptor (beta chain). This clone was observed a handful of times. What antigen it recognizes has not been identified. No base qualities exist here, and no much larger clone lies one base off it. Libraries came from the immunoSEQ multiplex PCR assay. For the multiplex PCR, a mixture combining 60 forward primers for TCR Vbeta segments and 13 reverse primers for TCR Jbeta segments was used. A multiplex PCR assay on genomic DNA amplified the CDR3 region of rearranged TCR beta genes. On the Illumina HiSeq System, the amplified TCR beta libraries were sequenced as 87-base-pair reads. In the original analysis: A later analysis counted around 72 million unique TCR beta chains across the roughly 700 repertoires, and approximately 11 million of these chains were shared by at least two donors. To remove PCR and sequencing errors, raw reads were error-corrected and collapsed into unique sequences using a nearest-neighbor algorithm that merged closely related sequences. V, D and J gene segments were assigned by aligning CDR3 sequences to IMGT reference sequences. For a sequence to be retained, a match of at least six nucleotides to both a V gene segment and a J gene segment was required. Rearrangements were called productive when the CDR3 lacked stop codons and stayed in frame with V and J; all others were non-productive. CDR3 was defined according to IMGT convention as the region running from the second conserved V-encoded cysteine to the conserved J-encoded phenylalanine. Sequences without an unambiguous match to a single V gene segment were excluded from the earlier analysis of 500 to 700 of the donors. An earlier analysis of 450 to 650 of the donors called V segments functional above 56.7% productive rearrangements and segregating when the between-donor standard deviation exceeded 5%. A statistical classification framework was built to diagnose cytomegalovirus status from the catalog of TCR beta chain sequences. In a later analysis, TCR nucleotide sequences were compared against IMGT/GENE-DB human TR gene sequences so that V and J genes could be assigned. Using the TCRdist pipeline, a later analysis assigned CDR3 sequences along with most-parsimonious VDJ recombination scenarios. In a later analysis, each TCR beta chain was defined by its CDR3 amino acid sequence together with its V-gene family, and reads lacking a unique V-gene family were excluded. To address suspected cross-contamination and a sequencing artifact, a later analysis removed 592 highly shared, low-generation-probability nucleotide sequences. For each public chain, a later analysis derived a clonal expansion index from normalized ranks of inferred template counts within each repertoire. Generation probabilities in a later analysis came from a VDJ recombination model fitted to out-of-frame rearrangements, and those results were checked against IGoR. In a later analysis, hypergeometric tests were used to score TCR-TCR, TCR-HLA and TCR-CMV co-occurrence, with a repertoire-size bias correction applied to TCR pairs. A later analysis estimated false discovery rates by permuting HLA or CMV assignments 20 times. In a later analysis, co-occurring TCRs were grouped using DBSCAN, with TCRdist sequence similarity added in when clustering inside HLA-allele-positive subsets. Co-occurrence clustering excluded repertoires with fewer than 30,000 or more than 120,000 public chains, plus five with anomalous nucleotide sharing. TCRdb limited this immuneACCESS table to in-frame rearrangements with V and J called. A share of clones is missing; checked studies link under half to unresolved V genes, and the rest is unexplained. V and J calls and clone size are those listed in that table; D and trimming were worked out from the DNA. The sample yields 100,000 to 150,000 clones; roughly 84% were counted once. Of the sample, 2.7% is held by the ten largest clones.

In total, around 600 healthy bone marrow donors made up the cohort. All cohort members were sampled while nominally healthy, although unrecorded immune exposures were likely present. The donor tested CMV seronegative and was one of the 352 seronegative cohort members. A peripheral blood sample was collected from each donor, and TCR beta sequencing was performed on peripheral blood mononuclear cells. The Qiagen DNeasy Blood Extraction Kit was used to extract genomic DNA from the blood cell samples. The germline V gene provides CDR1 MNHNS and CDR2 SASEGT. From the cysteine up to the phenylalanine, the CDR3 has a length of 15 residues. Only the CDR3 part of the read is kept: 45 bases, read in frame from the first base. The V and J ends are trimmed by 2 bases and 5 bases, leaving 15 bases between them. The data originate from a study of cytomegalovirus exposure and HLA in healthy donors listed by TCRdb under 2017. The study in broad terms: According to an earlier analysis of 550 to 700 of the donors, some 180 million T cells yielded approximately 120 million unique TCR beta sequences and 250 to 350 Gb of sequence data. Because of strong linkage in the cohort, roughly five DR-DQ haplotypes were treated as single units for association and clustering. In an earlier analysis of more than 550 of the donors, high-throughput TCR beta sequencing was used to judge whether each TCR beta V gene segment behaved as functional or pseudogenic. Rather than drawing on any new phenotypic data, the later analysis identified candidate immune exposures from TCR beta sequences and the way those sequences occurred across donors. The number of typed donors differed by locus: about 620-640 for A, B, C, DRB1 and DQB1; 500 to 550 for DQA1; 600 to 610 for DPA1; and about 470 for DPB1. HLA typing included class I and class II loci at four-digit resolution. High-throughput TCR immunosequencing, statistical association of individual TCRs with disease status, and machine learning were combined to predict cytomegalovirus infection status. All discovery cohort repertoires had been generated using a single sequencing platform. Across about 370 genotyped donors of the cohort, an average of approximately 240,000 unique TCR beta nucleotide sequences per donor were sequenced, and roughly 20% of those sequences were non-productive. Along with the approximately 620-subject first cohort, a separate validation cohort of about 110 different subjects was used. Of the approximately 400 genotyped donors, 65% to 90% were placed in the genetic ancestry cluster associated with self-reported Caucasian donors. The study used immunosequencing to profile the T cell repertoires of 670 or so subjects and linked those repertoires to cytomegalovirus serostatus. A later genetic analysis used genome-wide SNP genotypes for about 60% of the 666 donors, treating that subset as a discovery cohort. Approximately 300 gigabases of sequencing data and 80 million or so unique TCR sequences were included in an early release covering 550 to 650 HLA-typed donors. A later analysis re-examined previously published TCR beta repertoires from hundreds of donors and added high-resolution HLA genotyping to investigate patterns of TCR occurrence. The study aimed to test whether cataloging public T cell receptors could reveal signatures of past pathogen exposure. Donor age, sex, ethnicity and CMV serostatus were collected together with the repertoire data. General study outcomes and caveats: HLA typing was unavailable for some donors at each locus, so association tests used only the typed subset. The earlier analysis of approximately 590 of the donors excluded roughly 17 rarely observed V segments, including chromosome 9 orphons, because counts were too low. Correlated functional status among segregating V segments might reflect linkage disequilibrium, but an unknown experimental factor could not be ruled out. Most CMV-associated TCR beta chains appeared to be HLA-restricted in a later analysis, and the HLA associations seemed to be driven largely by CMV exposure. An earlier analysis of approximately 540 of the donors showed that most TCR beta V segments appeared in productive rearrangements either about 87% or about 30% of the time, which broadly matched IMGT annotations. The classifier was reported to diagnose cytomegalovirus status with high specificity and sensitivity in both the original cohort and the validation cohort. The sequencing pipeline was judged likely to have produced a cluster of highly shared sequence variants as a technical artifact. Assigning TCR associations to individual alleles was difficult when HLA alleles, especially DR and DQ, strongly co-occurred. The authors suggested that the approach could potentially be extended to other disease states and immunological phenotypes. A further reported finding was that TCR beta sequences accurately predicted the HLA-A and HLA-B alleles for most subjects in the first cohort. A later genetic analysis associated a missense DCLRE1C variant with V-gene and J-gene trimming of TCR beta chains, and an independent cohort replicated the association. While some public TCRs were present in many individuals, most TCR sequences turned up only very rarely across donors. Compared with the roughly 670-donor mean, donors in an Asian-associated ancestry cluster had fewer N-insertions in productive TCRs, according to a later genetic analysis. Some IMGT-functional V segments, including TRBV6-2 and TRBV6-3, could not be distinguished by the 87-base-pair reads and were therefore excluded. Presence/absence analyses assumed roughly uniform sequencing depth across donors, an assumption that may not hold. Compared with equally common non-associated chains, HLA-associated TCR beta chains in a later analysis were more clonally expanded and had lower generation probabilities. The study listed 164 TCR beta chains as associated with cytomegalovirus. In a later analysis, TCR association rates were found to vary across HLA loci, with the most associated TCRs seen for DRB1 alleles and the fewest for HLA-C alleles. In vitro tests confirmed that a few of the cytomegalovirus-associated TCR beta chains recognize cytomegalovirus antigens. A later analysis associated about 17,000 TCR beta sequences with specific HLA alleles at a false discovery rate of 0.05. A later analysis reported that several top co-occurrence clusters appeared linked to parvovirus B19, influenza, CMV and Epstein-Barr virus. This cohort had only TCR beta chains sequenced, and the lack of alpha or paired-chain data limited which features could be detected. The only immune exposure information available for the cohort was CMV serostatus.

This clonotype originated in a man aged 50 to 60 in good health and CMV-seronegative. The sequenced sample was PBMCs. The rearranged chain carries TRBV6-1 and TRBJ2-5, with TRBD2 perhaps the D gene, on 7 matching bases. The CDR3 protein: CASSETGGGHETQYF. The DNA is TGTGCCAGCAGTGAAACTGGCGGGGGACACGAGACCCAGTACTTC.